The TCR beta chain described here comes from a study of tumor-infiltrating lymphocytes in primary liver carcinoma. Study in general: Stage T1-T3 N0M0 tumors measured about 4 to 11 cm at most. Broader study findings: Among the pair types, tumor region pairs showed more overlap than tumor-adjacent and tumor-blood pairs. Tumor samples exhibited a significantly greater top-250-clone fraction than blood samples (p = 0.039).

RNA and DNA were co-extracted from about 19-30 mg of unsorted bulk tissue. Chronic HBV infection, which was untreated, was present in the patients. Concerning this clonotype itself: The antigen remains undetermined.

Per the germline V gene, CDR1 is SQVTM and CDR2 is ANQGSEA. The CDR3 covers 14 residues. Total RNA amounting to 500 ng was the source from which TCR beta cDNA was made with a constant-region primer. Each TCR beta library was derived from three nested multiplex PCR rounds that employed slightly modified ARM-PCR. The opening two PCR rounds, about 11 cycles each, paired TRBV1-TRBV30 forward primers with a C-beta reverse primer. TCRdb re-derived calls from the multiplex PCR reads in MiXCR, one entry per CDR3 protein. The sample carries some 46,000 distinct CDR3 sequences, around 75% recorded once. The source is a woman aged 30 to 39 with primary liver carcinoma and hepatitis B virus infection. Sequenced input: tumor-adjacent normal liver tissue. V usage is TRBV29-1 and J usage is TRBJ2-7; 7 positions match TRBD2. CDR3 sequence: CSAERRDYPPKQYF. DNA of the CDR3: TGCAGTGCTGAACGCCGGGACTATCCTCCCAAGCAGTACTTC.